This record covers a single T cell receptor (beta chain). Its matching antigen is unknown. The data are from a study of response to subunit inactivated influenza vaccine. TCRdb recomputed calls from the RT-PCR reads with MiXCR, one row per CDR3 protein. The sample lists 530,000 or so distinct CDR3 sequences, about 25% occurring once. Notes on the study in general: The authors put forward the suggestion that each seasonal influenza vaccination may bring in only a limited number of new T cells.

The origin of this receptor is a man over 45 who received an inactivated influenza vaccine. Material: CD4+ T cells sorted from PBMCs, obtained roughly 5 days after vaccination.

CDR3: CASAPMEGSGTEAFF. CDR3 bases: TGTGCCAGCGCCCCGATGGAGGGGAGCGGTACTGAAGCTTTCTTT. The chain has TRBV18 and TRBJ1-1; tentatively, D is TRBD1 (5 bases). Trimming took off 8 bases at V and 5 bases at J, with 21 bases between the two ends. There are 15 residues in the CDR3. Per germline, CDR1 KGHSH and CDR2 LQKENI.